These 20 T cell receptor beta chains share one sample of origin, sequenced in a study of shared clonotypes between healthy human individuals. Sequencing was performed with immunoSEQ multiplex PCR; in TCRdb, only in-frame clones are kept and a portion is missing. This table holds more than 2 million clones, about 94% found once. The sequencing input was naive CD4+ T cells sorted from blood. Described subset: CD45RA+ positively selected. All receptors come from a man between 18 and 29 years old in good health.

As to this clone: Other DNA sequences from this sample encode an identical CDR3 as well. This sequence joins TRBV28 and TRBJ1-1; D unresolved. CDR1 and CDR2 from the germline V gene are MDHEN and SYDVKM. The germline V and J ends were trimmed by 3 bases and 5 bases, with 7 bases remaining between them. The CDR3 is 12 amino acids. CDR3 loop: CASSLSGTEAFF. The CDR3 DNA sequence: TGTGCCAGCAGTTTGAGCGGGACTGAAGCTTTCTTT.

The chain is built from TRBV6-5 and TRBJ2-1; the D is unclear. V lost 6 bases and J 9 bases, leaving 9 bases between the germline ends. Per germline, CDR1 MNHEY and CDR2 SVGAGI. This CDR3 region has 11 residues. Here the CDR3 reads CASRRLGEQFF. CDR3 DNA: TGTGCCAGCAGACGGTTAGGTGAGCAGTTCTTC.

The gene calls are TRBV11-2 and TRBJ2-3; 9 bases line up with TRBD2. CDR1 SGHAT and CDR2 FQNNGV come from the germline V gene. This CDR3 spans 16 amino acids. After removal of 1 base from V and 3 bases from J, the junction contained 5 bases not matched to a gene. The CDR3 region has the DNA TGTGCCAGCAGCTTAGTTGGCGGGAGGGGAACAGATACGCAGTATTTT. Its protein is CASSLVGGRGTDTQYF.

The chain combines TRBV11-3 with TRBJ1-6; D ambiguous. Germline lookup yields CDR1 SGHNT and CDR2 YENEEA. Trimming shortened V by 1 base and J by 7 bases, and 17 bases separated the two germline ends. The CDR3 is 17 residues long. The CDR3 DNA reads TGTGCCAGCAGCTTAGCTACGGAGGTTTGGGGAAATTCACCCCTCCACTTT. Amino acids: CASSLATEVWGNSPLHF.

The rearrangement links TRBV15 to TRBJ1-5; perhaps TRBD1 as D (6 bases). From germline, CDR1 is LNHNV and CDR2 YYDKDF (reference sequence). The CDR3 has 14 amino acids. V shed 2 bases and J shed 9 bases, with 14 bases lying between them. The CDR3 sequence: CATSRRQEGRPQHF. CDR3 coding DNA: TGTGCCACCAGCAGAAGACAGGAAGGGCGGCCCCAGCATTTT.

In regard to this clone: A much larger clone is a single base away; this may be a read error. The same CDR3 arises from other DNA sequences in this sample as well. The chain has TRBV5-4 and TRBJ2-5; D call uncertain. Germline V gene lookup returns CDR1 SGHNT and CDR2 YYREEE (reference sequence). Trimming cost V 2 bases and J 4 bases, with 3 bases left between them. This CDR3 has 11 amino acids. CDR3 DNA sequence: TGTGCCAGCAGCTTCGGAGAGACCCAGTACTTC. Translated: CASSFGETQYF.

The chain is built from TRBV30 and TRBJ1-2, with 12 bases identical to TRBD1. The CDR3 is 14 residues long. Germline loops: CDR1 GTSNPN, CDR2 SVGIG (reference sequence). V was clipped by 7 bases and J by 8 bases; unmatched bases: 11. CDR3: CASSGTGGREGYTF. The CDR3 nucleotides read TGTGCCTCCTCCGGGACAGGGGGCAGGGAGGGCTACACCTTC.

The chain recombines TRBV5-6 with TRBJ1-3, with a weak D call TRBD1 (5 bases). CDR3 size: 14 residues. The V end lost 4 bases, the J end lost 4 bases, and 12 bases lay between the germline ends. Germline V gene lookup returns CDR1 SGHDT and CDR2 YYEEEE. In DNA form, the CDR3 reads TGTGCCAGCAGCCGGGGGTTGGGCGGAAACACCATATATTTT. It is translated as CASSRGLGGNTIYF.

About this clone itself: The same CDR3 arises from other DNA sequences in this sample as well. The V call is TRBV20-1, the J call TRBJ2-2; D is undetermined. The V end lost 5 bases, the J end lost 5 bases, and 6 bases lay between the germline ends. This CDR3 spans 11 amino acids. In germline, CDR1 is DFQATT, CDR2 SNEGSKA (reference sequence). The CDR3 spells CSAPSTGELFF. CDR3 nucleotide sequence: TGCAGTGCTCCCTCAACCGGGGAGCTGTTTTTT.

This clone was found a few times. The chain employs TRBV2 and TRBJ1-1; no clear D gene. CDR1 is SNHLY, CDR2 FYNNEI, per germline. Deletions cut 6 bases from V and 8 bases from J, with 7 bases between. The CDR3 spans 10 residues. The CDR3 spells CASRAGEAFF. The CDR3 DNA reads as TGTGCCAGCAGGGCGGGCGAAGCTTTCTTT. Filled out from reference TRBV2 and TRBJ1-1, the complete variable domain reads EPEVTQTPSHQVTQMGQEVILRCVPISNHLYFYWYRQILGQKVEFLVSFYNNEISEKSEIFDDQFSVERPDGSNFTLKIRSTKLEDSAMYFCASRAGEAFFGQGTRLTVV.

This rearrangement joins TRBV18 to TRBJ2-7; D not certain. The CDR3 spans 14 residues. Germline values: CDR1 KGHSH, CDR2 LQKENI. The germline V and J ends were trimmed by 0 bases and 5 bases, with 11 bases remaining between them. In nucleotides, the CDR3 is TGTGCCAGCTCACCACCGTTGGGATCGGACGAGCAGTACTTC. It is translated as CASSPPLGSDEQYF. The entire variable domain, with the rest obtained from reference TRBV18 and TRBJ2-7, is as follows: NAGVMQNPRHLVRRRGQEARLRCSPMKGHSHVYWYRQLPEEGLKFMVYLQKENIIDESGMPKERFSAEFPKEGPSILRIQQVVRGDSAAYFCASSPPLGSDEQYFGPGTRLTVT.

The chain combines TRBV29-1 with TRBJ2-5; TRBD1 matches at 8 bases. The CDR3 consists of 16 residues. V lost 1 base and J lost 0; bases outside the gene matches: 7. Germline lookup yields CDR1 SQVTM and CDR2 ANQGSEA. CDR3 in amino acids: CSVEGHRGIDQETQYF. The DNA for the CDR3 is TGCAGCGTTGAAGGTCACAGGGGGATCGACCAAGAGACCCAGTACTTC.

This clone appeared a single time. This chain joins TRBV25-1 and TRBJ2-7; 7 bases map to TRBD2. Germline trimming cut 2 bases from V and 0 bases from J; bases unmatched to any gene: 7. The CDR3 has 16 amino acids. Germline CDR1 MGHDK, CDR2 SYGVNS. CDR3 sequence reads: CASSEIGRASSYEQYF. The CDR3 coding sequence is TGTGCCAGCAGTGAAATAGGGAGGGCCAGCTCCTACGAGCAGTACTTC.

The chain uses TRBV6-5 and TRBJ1-2, with unresolved D. V dropped 5 bases and J dropped 6 bases, with 7 bases sitting between them. The CDR3 totals 11 residues. Germline V gives CDR1 MNHEY, CDR2 SVGAGI. In nucleotides, the CDR3 is TGTGCCAGCAGTCACGGGAATGGCTACACCTTC. It encodes CASSHGNGYTF.

The chain has TRBV5-1 and TRBJ2-3; 8 bases match TRBD1. The germline V gene has CDR1 SGHRS and CDR2 YFSETQ. CDR3 length: 17 residues. The junction had 11 bases not matched to a gene; V was cut back by 0 bases and J by 5 bases. The CDR3 spells CASSLGLRTGLGDTQYF. The CDR3 DNA sequence: TGCGCCAGCAGCTTGGGGCTAAGGACAGGGTTGGGAGATACGCAGTATTTT.

The chain joins TRBV5-1 to TRBJ1-1; D ambiguous. CDR3 length: 14 residues. Germline CDR1 and CDR2: SGHRS and YFSETQ. V lost 1 base and J 2 bases, leaving 9 bases between the germline ends. CDR3 residues: CASSLNQINTEAFF. The CDR3 DNA reads TGCGCCAGCAGCTTGAATCAGATAAACACTGAAGCTTTCTTT.

On this clone itself: Within the sample, other DNA sequences also encode this same CDR3. The gene calls are TRBV19 and TRBJ2-7; 10 bases align to TRBD2. Germline CDR1 and CDR2: LNHDA and SQIVND (reference sequence). The CDR3 consists of 14 residues. The V segment lost 6 bases and the J segment 1 base; nucleotides outside the gene matches: 3. CDR3 in DNA: TGTGCCAGTAGGCGGACTAGCGGTTCCTACGAGCAGTACTTC. This sequence encodes CASRRTSGSYEQYF. Combining the CDR3 with reference TRBV19 and TRBJ2-7 gives the whole variable domain DGGITQSPKYLFRKEGQNVTLSCEQNLNHDAMYWYRQDPGQGLRLIYYSQIVNDFQKGDIAEGYSVSREKKESFPLTVTSAQKNPTAFYLCASRRTSGSYEQYFGPGTRLTVT.

The chain couples TRBV6-6 to TRBJ2-7, with D uncertain. CDR1 MNHNY and CDR2 SVGAGI come from the germline V gene (reference sequence). V dropped 5 bases and J dropped 3 bases, with 17 bases sitting between them. This CDR3 has 15 residues. The CDR3 sequence is CASSPQPTTYYEQYF. The CDR3 DNA reads as TGTGCCAGCAGTCCACAACCTACGACATACTACGAGCAGTACTTC.

This clone was counted only a few times. The genes are TRBV5-4 and TRBJ2-6; D gene uncertain. Trimming pared 5 bases from V and 0 bases from J, leaving 3 bases between. Looked up from germline, CDR1 is SGHNT and CDR2 is YYREEE (reference sequence). The CDR3 spans 13 residues. In DNA, the CDR3 is TGTGCCAGCAGAGTCTCTGGGGCCAACGTCCTGACTTTC. As protein: CASRVSGANVLTF.

The chain couples TRBV7-9 to TRBJ2-7; D is unresolved. CDR1 is SEHNR and CDR2 is FQNEAQ in the germline V gene (reference sequence). Between the trimmed V and J ends, which lost 3 bases and 0 bases, there was a span of 12 bases. The CDR3 loop spans 15 amino acids. The CDR3 DNA sequence: TGTGCCAGCAGCTTGGCCAACCCCGGCTCCTACGAGCAGTACTTC. Protein sequence: CASSLANPGSYEQYF.